This T cell receptor beta chain was profiled in a study of identical twins. After removal of 6 bases from V and 11 bases from J, the junction contained 4 bases not matched to a gene. The CDR3 loop spans 11 amino acids. Germline loops: CDR1 MNHEY, CDR2 SVGEGT. Unique molecular identifiers were present on the cDNA, and a universal primer site came from template switching. MiXCR was run by TCRdb on the 5' RACE reads, yielding one entry per CDR3 protein. The table lists 1.5 million to 2 million distinct CDR3 sequences, around 29% of them singletons. Notes on the study in general: Without tracking the same donors, conclusions rested on cross-sectional statistical analysis. In zero-insertion analyses, partial confounding could arise from invariant MAIT and iNKT cells.

This clonotype was observed a few times. The target antigen is unknown. Material: cord blood. The sequence was collected from a newborn girl in good health. V and J are TRBV6-2 or TRBV6-3 and TRBJ2-5, with 9 positions matching TRBD1. Written as DNA, the CDR3 is TGTGCCAGCAGCCACGGGACAGGGCAGTACTTC. Protein product: CASSHGTGQYF.